The 6 T cell receptor beta chains below all came from one sample that was sequenced in a study of shared clonotypes between healthy human individuals. Produced via immunoSEQ multiplex PCR; TCRdb's table is partial and in-frame only. The profile shows around 2.5 million clones, 93% of them singletons. The sample consisted of naive CD4+ T cells from PBMCs. Subset: CD45RA+ positively selected. These TCRs come from a young man in good health. Some clones in this sample may be carry-over from other donors' samples.

The V gene is TRBV9, the J gene TRBJ2-7, with 8 bases lining up with TRBD1. Germline CDR1 is SGDLS and CDR2 is YYNGEE. The length of the CDR3 is 14 residues. V dropped 4 bases and J dropped 5; count of bases not matched to a gene: 8. The chain's CDR3 is CASSHGQGSHEQYF. CDR3 coding DNA: TGTGCCAGCAGCCACGGACAGGGTTCCCACGAGCAGTACTTC.

The rearrangement joins TRBV6-7 to TRBJ2-3, with D maybe TRBD2 (5 bases). TRBV6-7 is an ORF, and what it does is uncertain. The CDR3 is made up of 16 amino acids. V was trimmed by 4 bases and J by 3 bases, leaving 17 bases between them. For the CDR3, the DNA is TGTGCCAGCAGTTTATCCCCGCTTCGGGGTACAGATACGCAGTATTTT. Translated, it gives CASSLSPLRGTDTQYF.

The J gene is TRBJ2-7, the V gene TRBV6-6, with 8 bases fitting TRBD2. V shed 10 bases, J shed 3 bases, and the junction held 11 bases outside the gene matches. In germline, CDR1 is MNHNY, CDR2 SVGAGI (reference sequence). CDR3 length: 14 residues. The chain's CDR3 is CATSSGLDIYEQYF. The DNA of the CDR3 is TGTGCCACCTCCTCGGGACTAGATATCTACGAGCAGTACTTC.

The rearrangement uses TRBV10-2 and TRBJ2-1, with D unclear. Germline V gene lookup returns CDR1 WSHSY and CDR2 SAAADI. The germline V and J ends were trimmed by 6 bases and 7 bases, with 7 bases remaining between them. This CDR3 spans 11 amino acids. CDR3 DNA sequence: TGCGCCAGCAGGAGCCCGAATGAGCAGTTCTTC. Encoded protein: CASRSPNEQFF.

This clone was seen a single time. The chain is built from TRBV30 and TRBJ2-5; 7 bases match TRBD1. The CDR3 is 13 residues long. Trimming at V came to 1 base and at J to 5 bases, leaving 4 bases not matched to a gene. From germline, CDR1 is GTSNPN and CDR2 SVGIG (reference sequence). The chain's CDR3 is CAWSEGARETQYF. CDR3 DNA: TGTGCCTGGAGTGAGGGGGCGCGGGAGACCCAGTACTTC.

This clone was seen a few times. The chain carries TRBV30 and TRBJ1-1; D is perhaps TRBD1 (5 bases). The germline gives CDR1 GTSNPN, CDR2 SVGIG (reference sequence). Trimming left V 1 base short and J 3 bases short, with 9 bases between. The length of the CDR3 is 13 residues. CDR3 loop: CAWSGDGYTEAFF. CDR3 nucleotides: TGTGCCTGGAGTGGGGACGGGTACACTGAAGCTTTCTTT.